This T cell receptor (beta chain) is drawn from a study of cytomegalovirus exposure and HLA in healthy donors. The protocol was immunoSEQ multiplex PCR, while the TCRdb copy is restricted to in-frame clones and leaves out a portion. The sample has around 160,000 clones, about four fifths seen once; the top ten hold about 9.4%. There are 14 residues in the CDR3. V lost 7 bases and J lost 5, with 17 bases in between. Germline V lookup: CDR1 LNHDA, CDR2 SQIVND (reference sequence). This receptor was obtained from a man aged 30-40 years in good health and CMV-seropositive. The chain uses TRBV19 and TRBJ1-1; D not resolved. Input material: PBMCs. Here the CDR3 reads CASKSSGTFTEAFF. The CDR3 nucleotides read TGTGCCAGTAAGTCATCGGGTACTTTTACTGAAGCTTTCTTT.